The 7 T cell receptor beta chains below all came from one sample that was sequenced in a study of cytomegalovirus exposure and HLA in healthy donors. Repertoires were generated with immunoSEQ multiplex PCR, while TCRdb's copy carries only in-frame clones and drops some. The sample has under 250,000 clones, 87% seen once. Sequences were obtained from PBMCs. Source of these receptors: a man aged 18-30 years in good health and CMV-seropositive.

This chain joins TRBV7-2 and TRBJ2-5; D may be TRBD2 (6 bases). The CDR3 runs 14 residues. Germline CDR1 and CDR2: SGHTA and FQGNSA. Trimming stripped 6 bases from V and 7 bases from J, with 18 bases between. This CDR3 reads CASSPAAGSGTQYF. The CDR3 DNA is TGTGCCAGCAGTCCAGCGGCGGGGAGCGGGACCCAGTACTTC.

The CDR3 nucleotides are TGCAGCGTTAGTCCAGGGGTTCAAGAGACCCAGTACTTC. Encoded protein: CSVSPGVQETQYF. The chain employs TRBV29-1 and TRBJ2-5; tentatively, D is TRBD1 (6 bases). The CDR3 is made up of 13 amino acids. The germline V gene has CDR1 SQVTM and CDR2 ANQGSEA. The V end lost 5 bases, the J end lost 2 bases, and 12 bases lay between the germline ends.

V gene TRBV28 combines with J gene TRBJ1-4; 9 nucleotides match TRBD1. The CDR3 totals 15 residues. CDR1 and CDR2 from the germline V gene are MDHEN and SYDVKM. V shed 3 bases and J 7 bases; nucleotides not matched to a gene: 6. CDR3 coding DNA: TGTGCCAGCAGTTTGCCCAGGGACAGGGCTGAAAAACTGTTTTTT. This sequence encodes CASSLPRDRAEKLFF.

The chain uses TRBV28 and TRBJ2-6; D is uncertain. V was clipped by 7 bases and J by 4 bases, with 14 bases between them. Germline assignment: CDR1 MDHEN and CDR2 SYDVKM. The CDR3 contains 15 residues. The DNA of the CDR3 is TGTGCCAGCACAAGAACCGCGCTAGGGGCCAACGTCCTGACTTTC. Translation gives CASTRTALGANVLTF.

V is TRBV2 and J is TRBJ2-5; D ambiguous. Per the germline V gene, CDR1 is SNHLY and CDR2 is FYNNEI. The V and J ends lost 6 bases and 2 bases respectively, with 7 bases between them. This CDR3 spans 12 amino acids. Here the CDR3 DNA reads TGTGCCAGCAGCCCAGTGCAAGAGACCCAGTACTTC. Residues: CASSPVQETQYF.

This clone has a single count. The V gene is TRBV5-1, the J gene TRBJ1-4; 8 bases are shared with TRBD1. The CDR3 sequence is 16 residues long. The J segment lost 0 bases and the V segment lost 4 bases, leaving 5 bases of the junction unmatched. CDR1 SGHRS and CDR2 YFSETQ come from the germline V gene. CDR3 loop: CASSRGQGTTNEKLFF. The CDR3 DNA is TGCGCCAGCAGCAGAGGACAGGGAACAACTAATGAAAAACTGTTTTTT.

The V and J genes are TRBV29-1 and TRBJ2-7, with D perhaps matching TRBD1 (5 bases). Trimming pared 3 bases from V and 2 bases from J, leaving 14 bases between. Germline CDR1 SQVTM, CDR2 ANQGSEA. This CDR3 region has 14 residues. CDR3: CSVELVTDTYEQYF. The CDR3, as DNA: TGCAGCGTTGAGTTAGTGACAGATACCTACGAGCAGTACTTC.